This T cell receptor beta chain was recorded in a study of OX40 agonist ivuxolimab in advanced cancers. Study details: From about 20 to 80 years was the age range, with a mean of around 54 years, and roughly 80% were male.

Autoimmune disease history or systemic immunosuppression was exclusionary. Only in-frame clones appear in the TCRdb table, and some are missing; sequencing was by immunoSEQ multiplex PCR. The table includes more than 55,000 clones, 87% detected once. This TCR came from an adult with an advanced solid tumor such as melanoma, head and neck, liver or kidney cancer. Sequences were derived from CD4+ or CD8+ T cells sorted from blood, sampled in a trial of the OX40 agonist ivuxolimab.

Written as DNA, the CDR3 is TGCAGTGCGGGACCCGGGACAAAGCAGTTCTTC. Translated, it gives CSAGPGTKQFF. The chain couples TRBV20-1 to TRBJ2-1; D may be TRBD1 (6 bases). V gave up 6 bases and J gave up 11 bases, with 14 bases separating them. Germline lookup yields CDR1 DFQATT and CDR2 SNEGSKA (reference sequence). The CDR3 spans 11 residues.